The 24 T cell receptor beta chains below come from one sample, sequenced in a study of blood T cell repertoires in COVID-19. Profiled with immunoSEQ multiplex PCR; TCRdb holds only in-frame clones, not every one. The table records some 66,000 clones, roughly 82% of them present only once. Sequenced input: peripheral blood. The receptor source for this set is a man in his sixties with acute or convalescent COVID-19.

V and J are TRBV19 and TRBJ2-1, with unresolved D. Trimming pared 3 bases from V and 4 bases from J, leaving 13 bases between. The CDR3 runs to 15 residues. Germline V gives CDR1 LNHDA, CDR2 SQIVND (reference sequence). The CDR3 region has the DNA TGTGCCAGTAGTATTTATAGTGCCCCTTACAATGAGCAGTTCTTC. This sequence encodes CASSIYSAPYNEQFF. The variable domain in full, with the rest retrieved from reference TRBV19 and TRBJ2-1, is DGGITQSPKYLFRKEGQNVTLSCEQNLNHDAMYWYRQDPGQGLRLIYYSQIVNDFQKGDIAEGYSVSREKKESFPLTVTSAQKNPTAFYLCASSIYSAPYNEQFFGPGTRLTVL.

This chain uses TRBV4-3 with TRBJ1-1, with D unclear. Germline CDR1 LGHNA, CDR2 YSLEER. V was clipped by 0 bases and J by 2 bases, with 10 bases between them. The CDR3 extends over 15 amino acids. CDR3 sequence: CASSQDGLGNTEAFF. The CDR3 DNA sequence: TGCGCCAGCAGCCAAGACGGGTTAGGAAACACTGAAGCTTTCTTT.

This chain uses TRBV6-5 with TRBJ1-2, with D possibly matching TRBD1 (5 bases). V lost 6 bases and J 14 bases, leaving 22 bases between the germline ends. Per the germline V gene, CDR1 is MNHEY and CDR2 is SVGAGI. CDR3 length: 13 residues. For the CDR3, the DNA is TGTGCCAGCAGCCGTCCCGGGGACGGAGCGGGAACCTTC. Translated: CASSRPGDGAGTF.

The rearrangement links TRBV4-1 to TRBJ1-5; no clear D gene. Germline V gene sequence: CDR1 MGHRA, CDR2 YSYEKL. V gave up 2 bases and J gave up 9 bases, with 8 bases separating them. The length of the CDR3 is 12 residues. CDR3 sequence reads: CASSQMAGPQHF. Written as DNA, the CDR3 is TGCGCCAGCAGCCAAATGGCAGGGCCCCAGCATTTT.

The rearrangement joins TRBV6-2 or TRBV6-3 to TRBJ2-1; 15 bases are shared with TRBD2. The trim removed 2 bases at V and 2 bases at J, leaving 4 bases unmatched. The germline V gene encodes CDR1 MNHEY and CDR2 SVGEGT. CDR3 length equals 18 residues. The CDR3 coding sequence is TGTGCCAGCAGTTACCCCCGGACTAGCGGGGGGGCCTACAATGAGCAGTTCTTC. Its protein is CASSYPRTSGGAYNEQFF.

CDR3 sequence reads: CASSATGAGNTIYF. Here the CDR3 DNA reads TGTGCCAGCAGCGCGACAGGGGCTGGAAACACCATATATTTT. The chain combines TRBV9 with TRBJ1-3; 8 bases match TRBD1. V gave up 3 bases and J gave up 2 bases; unmatched junction bases: 1. This CDR3 is built from 14 residues. The germline V gene has CDR1 SGDLS and CDR2 YYNGEE.

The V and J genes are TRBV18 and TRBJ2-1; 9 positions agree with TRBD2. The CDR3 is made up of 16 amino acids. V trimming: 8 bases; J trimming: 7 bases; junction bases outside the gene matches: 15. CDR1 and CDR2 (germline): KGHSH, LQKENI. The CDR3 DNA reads TGTGCCAGCCTGCGACTGGTAGCGGGGGTACGAAATGAGCAGTTCTTC. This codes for CASLRLVAGVRNEQFF.

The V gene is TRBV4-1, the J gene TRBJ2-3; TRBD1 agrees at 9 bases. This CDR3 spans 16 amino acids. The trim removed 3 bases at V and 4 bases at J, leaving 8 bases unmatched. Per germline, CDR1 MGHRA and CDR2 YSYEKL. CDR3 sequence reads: CASSQEDRGRSDTQYF. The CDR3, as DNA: TGCGCCAGCAGCCAGGAGGACAGGGGAAGGTCAGATACGCAGTATTTT.

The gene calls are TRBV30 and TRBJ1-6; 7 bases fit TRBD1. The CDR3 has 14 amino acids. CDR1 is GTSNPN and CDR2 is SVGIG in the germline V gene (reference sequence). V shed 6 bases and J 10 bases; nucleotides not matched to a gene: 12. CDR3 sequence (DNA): TGTGCCTGCAATTTCCGGGACAGAGGATCACCCCTCCACTTT. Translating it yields CACNFRDRGSPLHF.

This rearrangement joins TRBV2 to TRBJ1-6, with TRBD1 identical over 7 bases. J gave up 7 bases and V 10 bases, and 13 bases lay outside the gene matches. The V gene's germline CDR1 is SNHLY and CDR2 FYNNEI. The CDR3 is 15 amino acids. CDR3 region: CAIPGDLRGNSPLHF. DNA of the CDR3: TGTGCCATCCCCGGGGACCTCAGGGGGAATTCACCCCTCCACTTT.

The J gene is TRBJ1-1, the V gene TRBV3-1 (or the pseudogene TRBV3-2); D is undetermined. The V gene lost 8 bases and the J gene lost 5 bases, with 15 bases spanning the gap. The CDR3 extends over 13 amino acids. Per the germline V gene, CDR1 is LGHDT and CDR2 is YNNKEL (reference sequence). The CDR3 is CASGPRGVTEAFF. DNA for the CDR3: TGTGCCAGCGGACCCCGGGGTGTTACTGAAGCTTTCTTT.

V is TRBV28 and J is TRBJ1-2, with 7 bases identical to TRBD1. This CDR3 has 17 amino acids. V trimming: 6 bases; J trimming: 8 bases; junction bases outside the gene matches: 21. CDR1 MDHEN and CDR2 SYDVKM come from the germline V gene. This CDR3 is CASSLGGARGLQGGYTF. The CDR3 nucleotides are TGTGCCAGCAGCCTGGGGGGCGCCAGGGGGTTACAAGGAGGCTACACCTTC.

The CDR3 here is CASLGQKEKLFF. DNA of the CDR3: TGTGCCTCCCTGGGGCAGAAAGAAAAACTGTTTTTT. The chain is built from TRBV30 and TRBJ1-4; perhaps TRBD1 as D (5 bases). V shed 7 bases and J shed 8 bases, with 14 bases lying between them. CDR1 and CDR2 (germline): GTSNPN, SVGIG (reference sequence). The CDR3 totals 12 residues.

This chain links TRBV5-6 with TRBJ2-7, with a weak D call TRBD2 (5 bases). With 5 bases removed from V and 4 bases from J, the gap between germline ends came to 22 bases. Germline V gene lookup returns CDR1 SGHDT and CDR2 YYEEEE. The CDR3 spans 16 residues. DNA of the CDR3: TGTGCCAGCAGTCGCCGGCCCCCCGGGGTTGGGTACGAGCAGTACTTC. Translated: CASSRRPPGVGYEQYF.

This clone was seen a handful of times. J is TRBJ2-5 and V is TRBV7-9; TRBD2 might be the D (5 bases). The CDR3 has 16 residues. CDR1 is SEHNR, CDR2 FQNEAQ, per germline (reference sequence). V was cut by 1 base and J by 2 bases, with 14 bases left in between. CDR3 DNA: TGTGCCAGCAGCTTAGGGGTTAGCGATAAACAAGAGACCCAGTACTTC. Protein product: CASSLGVSDKQETQYF.

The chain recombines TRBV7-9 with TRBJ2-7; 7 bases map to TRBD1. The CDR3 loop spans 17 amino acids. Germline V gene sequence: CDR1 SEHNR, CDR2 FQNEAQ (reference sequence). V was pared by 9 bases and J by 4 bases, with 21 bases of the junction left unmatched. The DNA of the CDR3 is TGTGCCAGGAGACCAACACCCCCGGCAGGGGGAGAATACGAGCAGTACGTC. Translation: CARRPTPPAGGEYEQYV.

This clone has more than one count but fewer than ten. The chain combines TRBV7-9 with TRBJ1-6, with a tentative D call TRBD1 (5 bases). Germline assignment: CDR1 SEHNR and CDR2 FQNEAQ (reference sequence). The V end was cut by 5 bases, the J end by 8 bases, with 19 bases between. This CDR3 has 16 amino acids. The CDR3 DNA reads TGTGCCAGCAGCCCCCGGGAGGGGATCAAAGATTCACCCCTCCACTTT. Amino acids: CASSPREGIKDSPLHF.

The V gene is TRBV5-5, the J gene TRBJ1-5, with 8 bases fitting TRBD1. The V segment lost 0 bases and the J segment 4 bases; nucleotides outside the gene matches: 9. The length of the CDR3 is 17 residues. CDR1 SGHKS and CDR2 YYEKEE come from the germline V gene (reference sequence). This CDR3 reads CASSLVAQTGGNQPQHF. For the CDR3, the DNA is TGTGCCAGCAGCTTGGTGGCCCAAACAGGGGGGAATCAGCCCCAGCATTTT.

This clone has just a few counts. The CDR3 loop is CASSYSGLSLETQYF. DNA for the CDR3: TGTGCCAGCAGTTACTCGGGACTATCACTCGAGACCCAGTACTTC. The rearrangement uses TRBV6-2 or TRBV6-3 and TRBJ2-5; TRBD2 matches 7 bases. The CDR3 is 15 residues long. The ends lost 0 bases at V and 5 bases at J; junction bases unmatched: 6. CDR1 and CDR2 (germline): MNHEY, SVGEGT.

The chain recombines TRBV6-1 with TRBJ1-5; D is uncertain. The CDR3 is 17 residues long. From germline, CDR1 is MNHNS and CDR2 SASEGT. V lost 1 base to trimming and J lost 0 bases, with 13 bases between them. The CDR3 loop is CASSEGLGDNSNQPQHF. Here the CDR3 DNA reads TGTGCCAGCAGTGAAGGGTTGGGAGATAATAGCAATCAGCCCCAGCATTTT.

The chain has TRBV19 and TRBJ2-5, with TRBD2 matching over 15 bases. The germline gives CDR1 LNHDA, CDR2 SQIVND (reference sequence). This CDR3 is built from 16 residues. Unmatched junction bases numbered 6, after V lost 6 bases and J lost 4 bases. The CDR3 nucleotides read TGTGCCAGTAGATGGGGACTAGCGGGGGGCGTAGAGACCCAGTACTTC. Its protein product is CASRWGLAGGVETQYF.

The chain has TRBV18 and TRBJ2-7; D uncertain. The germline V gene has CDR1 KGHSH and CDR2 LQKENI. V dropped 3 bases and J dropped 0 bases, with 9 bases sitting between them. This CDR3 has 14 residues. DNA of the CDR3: TGTGCCAGCTCACCTAGTTGGAGCTCCTACGAGCAGTACTTC. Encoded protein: CASSPSWSSYEQYF.

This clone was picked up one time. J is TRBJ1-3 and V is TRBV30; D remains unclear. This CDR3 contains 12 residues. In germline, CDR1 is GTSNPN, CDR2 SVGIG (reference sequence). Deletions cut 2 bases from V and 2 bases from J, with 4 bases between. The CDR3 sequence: CAWSLPGNTIYF. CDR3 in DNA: TGTGCCTGGAGTCTTCCTGGAAACACCATATATTTT. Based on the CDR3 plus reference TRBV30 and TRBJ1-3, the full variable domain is SQTIHQWPATLVQPVGSPLSLECTVEGTSNPNLYWYRQAAGRGLQLLFYSVGIGQISSEVPQNLSASRPQDRQFILSSKKLLLSDSGFYLCAWSLPGNTIYFGEGSWLTVV.

The CDR3 coding sequence is TGTGCCAGCTCACTCCTACAGGATTCACCCCTCCACTTT. Translation gives CASSLLQDSPLHF. The chain combines TRBV18 with TRBJ1-6, with D tentatively TRBD1 (5 bases). This CDR3 has 13 residues. The germline V gene has CDR1 KGHSH and CDR2 LQKENI. The V gene lost 4 bases and the J gene lost 8 bases, with 9 bases spanning the gap.